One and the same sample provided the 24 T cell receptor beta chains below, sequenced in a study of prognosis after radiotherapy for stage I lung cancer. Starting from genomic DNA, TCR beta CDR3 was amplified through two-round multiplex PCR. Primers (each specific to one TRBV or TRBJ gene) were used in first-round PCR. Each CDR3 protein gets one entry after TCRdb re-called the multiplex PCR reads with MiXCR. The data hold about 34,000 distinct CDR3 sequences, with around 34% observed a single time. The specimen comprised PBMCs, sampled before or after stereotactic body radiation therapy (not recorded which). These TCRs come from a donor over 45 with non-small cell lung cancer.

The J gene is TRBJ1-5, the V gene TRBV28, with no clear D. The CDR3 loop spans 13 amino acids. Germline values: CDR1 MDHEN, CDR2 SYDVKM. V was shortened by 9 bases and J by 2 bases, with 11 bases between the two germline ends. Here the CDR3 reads CARGRVGNQPQHF. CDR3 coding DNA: TGTGCCAGGGGGAGGGTAGGCAATCAGCCCCAGCATTTT.

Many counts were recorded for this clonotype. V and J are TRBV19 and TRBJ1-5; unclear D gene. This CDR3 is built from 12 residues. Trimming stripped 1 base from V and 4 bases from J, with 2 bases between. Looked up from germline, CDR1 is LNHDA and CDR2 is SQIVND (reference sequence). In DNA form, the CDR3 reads TGTGCCAGTAGTATAGGGAATCAGCCCCAGCATTTT. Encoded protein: CASSIGNQPQHF.

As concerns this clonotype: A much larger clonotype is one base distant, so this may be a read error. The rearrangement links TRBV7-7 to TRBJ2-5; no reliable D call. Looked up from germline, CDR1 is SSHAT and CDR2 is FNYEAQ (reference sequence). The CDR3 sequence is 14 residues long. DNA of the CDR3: TGTGCTAGCAGCCGTGACACGGTGTCGGAGACCCAGTACTTC. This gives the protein CASSRDTVSETQYF. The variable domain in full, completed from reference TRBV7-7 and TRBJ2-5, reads GAGVSQSPRYKVTKRGQDVTLRCDPISSHATLYWYQQALGQGPEFLTYFNYEAQPDKSGLPSDRFSAERPEGSISTLTIQRTEQRDSAMYRCASSRDTVSETQYFGPGTRLLVL.

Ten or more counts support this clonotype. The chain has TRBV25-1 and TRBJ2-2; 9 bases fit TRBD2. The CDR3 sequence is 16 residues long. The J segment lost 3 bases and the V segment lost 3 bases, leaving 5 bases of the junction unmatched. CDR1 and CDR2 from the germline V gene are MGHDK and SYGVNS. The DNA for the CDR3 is TGTGCCAGCAGTGATCGAGCGGGGGGCGACACCGGGGAGCTGTTTTTT. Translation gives CASSDRAGGDTGELFF.

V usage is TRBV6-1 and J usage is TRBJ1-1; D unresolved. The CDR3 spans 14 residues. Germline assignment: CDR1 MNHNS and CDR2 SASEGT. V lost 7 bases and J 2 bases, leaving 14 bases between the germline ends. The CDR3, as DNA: TGTGCCAGCAACCCGACCACGGAAAACACTGAAGCTTTCTTT. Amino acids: CASNPTTENTEAFF.

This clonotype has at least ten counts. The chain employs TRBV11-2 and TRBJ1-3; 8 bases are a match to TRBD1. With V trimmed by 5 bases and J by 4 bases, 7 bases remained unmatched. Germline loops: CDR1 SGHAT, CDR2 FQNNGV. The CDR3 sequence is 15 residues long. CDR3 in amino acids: CASSIQGDSGNTIYF. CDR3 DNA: TGTGCCAGCAGCATACAGGGGGATTCAGGAAACACCATATATTTT.

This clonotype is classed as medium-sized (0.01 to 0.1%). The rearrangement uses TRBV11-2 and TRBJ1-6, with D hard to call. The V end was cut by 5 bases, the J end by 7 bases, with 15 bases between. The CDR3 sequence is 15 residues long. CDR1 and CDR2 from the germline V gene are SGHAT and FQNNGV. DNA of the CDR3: TGTGCCAGCAGCCCGAGGTCGGGGAAGAATTCACCCCTCCACTTT. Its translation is CASSPRSGKNSPLHF.

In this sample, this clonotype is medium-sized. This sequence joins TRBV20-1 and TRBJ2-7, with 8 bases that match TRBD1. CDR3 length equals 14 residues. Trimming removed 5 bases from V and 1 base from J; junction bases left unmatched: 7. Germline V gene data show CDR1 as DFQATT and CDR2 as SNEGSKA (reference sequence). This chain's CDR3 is CSARSTGDSYEQYF. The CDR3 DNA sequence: TGCAGTGCTCGTTCGACAGGGGATTCCTACGAGCAGTACTTC.

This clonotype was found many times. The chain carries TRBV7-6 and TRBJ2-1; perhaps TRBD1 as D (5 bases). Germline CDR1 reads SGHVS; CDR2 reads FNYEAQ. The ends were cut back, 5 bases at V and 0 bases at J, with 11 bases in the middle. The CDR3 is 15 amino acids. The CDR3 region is CASSRQPSSYNEQFF. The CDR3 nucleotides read TGTGCCAGCAGCCGACAGCCAAGCTCCTACAATGAGCAGTTCTTC.

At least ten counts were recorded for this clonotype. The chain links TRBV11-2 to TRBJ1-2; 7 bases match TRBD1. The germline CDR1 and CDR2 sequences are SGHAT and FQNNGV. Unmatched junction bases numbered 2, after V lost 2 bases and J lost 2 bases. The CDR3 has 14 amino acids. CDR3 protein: CASSLTGENYGYTF. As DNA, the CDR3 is TGTGCCAGCAGCTTAACAGGGGAGAACTATGGCTACACCTTC.

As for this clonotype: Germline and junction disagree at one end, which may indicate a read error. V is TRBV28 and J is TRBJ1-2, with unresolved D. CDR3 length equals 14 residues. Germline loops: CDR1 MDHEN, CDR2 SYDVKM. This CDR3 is CVSSSAHGVDGYTF. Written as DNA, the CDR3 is TGTGTCAGCAGTTCGGCTCATGGGGTGGATGGCTACACCTTC.

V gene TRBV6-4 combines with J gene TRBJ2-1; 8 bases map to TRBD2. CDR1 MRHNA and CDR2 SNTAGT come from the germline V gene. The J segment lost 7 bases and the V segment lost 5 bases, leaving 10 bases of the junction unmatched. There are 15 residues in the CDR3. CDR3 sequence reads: CASSYAASGLNEQFF. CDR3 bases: TGTGCCAGCAGTTACGCGGCTAGCGGGTTGAATGAGCAGTTCTTC.

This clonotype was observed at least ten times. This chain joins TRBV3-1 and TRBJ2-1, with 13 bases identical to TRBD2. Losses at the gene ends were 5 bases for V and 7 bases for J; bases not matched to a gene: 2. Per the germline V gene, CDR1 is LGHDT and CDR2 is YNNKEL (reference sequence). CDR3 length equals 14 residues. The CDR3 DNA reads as TGTGCCAGCAGCTCACTAGCGGGGGGGAATGAGCAGTTCTTC. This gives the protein CASSSLAGGNEQFF.

Written as DNA, the CDR3 is TGTGCCAGCAGTCCAGCTTCCAGCGCCCCATACAATGAGCAGTTCTTC. Amino acids: CASSPASSAPYNEQFF. This chain connects TRBV12-3 or TRBV12-4 to TRBJ2-1; D remains ambiguous. The V gene lost 5 bases and the J gene lost 4 bases, with 18 bases spanning the gap. The CDR3 totals 16 residues.

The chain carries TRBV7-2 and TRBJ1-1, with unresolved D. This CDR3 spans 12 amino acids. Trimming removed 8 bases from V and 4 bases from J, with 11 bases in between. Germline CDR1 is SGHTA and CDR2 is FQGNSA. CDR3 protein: CASGGPGTEAFF. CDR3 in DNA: TGTGCCAGCGGAGGGCCCGGCACTGAAGCTTTCTTT.

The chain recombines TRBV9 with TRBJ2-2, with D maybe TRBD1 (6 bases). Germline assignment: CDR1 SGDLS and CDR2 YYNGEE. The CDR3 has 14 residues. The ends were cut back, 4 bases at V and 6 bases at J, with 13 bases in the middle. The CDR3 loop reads CASSPQPGAGELFF. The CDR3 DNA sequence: TGTGCCAGCAGCCCCCAGCCAGGGGCCGGGGAGCTGTTTTTT.

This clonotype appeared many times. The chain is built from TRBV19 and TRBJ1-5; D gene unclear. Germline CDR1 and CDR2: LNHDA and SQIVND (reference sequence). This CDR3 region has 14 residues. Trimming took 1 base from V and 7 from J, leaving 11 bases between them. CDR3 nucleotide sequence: TGTGCCAGTAGTATAGTGAGGGTGGACCAGCCCCAGCATTTT. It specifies CASSIVRVDQPQHF.

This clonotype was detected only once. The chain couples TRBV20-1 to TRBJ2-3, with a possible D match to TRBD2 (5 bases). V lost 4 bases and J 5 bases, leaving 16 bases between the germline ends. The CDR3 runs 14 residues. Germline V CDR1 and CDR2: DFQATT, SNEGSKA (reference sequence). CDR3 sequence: CSATSCGHGDTQYF. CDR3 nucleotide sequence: TGCAGTGCTACTAGCTGTGGGCACGGAGATACGCAGTATTTT.

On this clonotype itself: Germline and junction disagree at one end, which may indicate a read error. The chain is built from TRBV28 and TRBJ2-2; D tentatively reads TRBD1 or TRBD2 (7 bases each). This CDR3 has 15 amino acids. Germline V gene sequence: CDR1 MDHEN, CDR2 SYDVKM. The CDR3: CASRKGRGLTGELFF. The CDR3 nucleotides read TGTGCCAGCAGAAAAGGGAGGGGGCTCACCGGTGAGCTGTTTTTT.

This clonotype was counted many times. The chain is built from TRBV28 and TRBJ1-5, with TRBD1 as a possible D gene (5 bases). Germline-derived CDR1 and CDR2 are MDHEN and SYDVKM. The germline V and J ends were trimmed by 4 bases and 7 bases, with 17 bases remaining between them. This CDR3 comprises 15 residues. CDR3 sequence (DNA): TGTGCCAGCAGTTCGGACACCACCGGGAGCCAGCCCCAGCATTTT. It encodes CASSSDTTGSQPQHF.

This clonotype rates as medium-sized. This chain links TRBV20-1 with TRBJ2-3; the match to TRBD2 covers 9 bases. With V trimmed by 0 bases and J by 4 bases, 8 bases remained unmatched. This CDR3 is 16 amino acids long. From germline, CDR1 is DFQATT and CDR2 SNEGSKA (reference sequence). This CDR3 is CSAREVAGDFPDTQYF. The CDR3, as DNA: TGCAGTGCTAGAGAAGTAGCGGGGGATTTCCCAGATACGCAGTATTTT.

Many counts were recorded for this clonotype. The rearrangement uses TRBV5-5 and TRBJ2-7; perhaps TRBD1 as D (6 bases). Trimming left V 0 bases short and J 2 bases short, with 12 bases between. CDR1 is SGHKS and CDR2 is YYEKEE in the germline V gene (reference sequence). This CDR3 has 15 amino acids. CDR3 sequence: CASSLEGDTTYEQYF. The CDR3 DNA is TGTGCCAGCAGCTTGGAGGGGGACACAACCTACGAGCAGTACTTC.

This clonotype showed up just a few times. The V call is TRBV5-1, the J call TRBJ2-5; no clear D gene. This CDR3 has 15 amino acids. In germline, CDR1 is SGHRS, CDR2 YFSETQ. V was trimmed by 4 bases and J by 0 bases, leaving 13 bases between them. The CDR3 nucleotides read TGCGCCAGCAGCCTCGACAACCCGTACCAAGAGACCCAGTACTTC. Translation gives CASSLDNPYQETQYF.

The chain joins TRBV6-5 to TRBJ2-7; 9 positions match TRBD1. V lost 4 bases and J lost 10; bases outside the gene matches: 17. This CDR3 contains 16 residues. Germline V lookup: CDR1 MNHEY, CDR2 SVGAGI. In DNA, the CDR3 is TGTGCCAGCAGTTTGCGGACAGGGGAGGGGGTACTCGAACAGTACTTC. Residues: CASSLRTGEGVLEQYF.